This T cell receptor beta chain was retrieved from a study of cytomegalovirus exposure and HLA in healthy donors. In the study overall: A later analysis reported the roughly 120 validation repertoires used the same platform as the approximately 660 first-cohort repertoires. Broader study findings: Many donors shared some public TCRs, even though most TCR sequences were rare.

Note on this clone: Its specificity is not known.

Sequenced by immunoSEQ multiplex PCR; TCRdb stores in-frame clones only, minus some. The repertoire holds some 160,000 clones, with approximately 90% as singletons. Unmatched junction bases numbered 4, after V lost 4 bases and J lost 10 bases. This CDR3 is 13 amino acids long. Looked up from germline, CDR1 is SEHNR and CDR2 is FQNEAQ (reference sequence). The receptor was isolated from a young man in good health and CMV-seronegative. The sequenced sample consisted of PBMCs. This chain joins TRBV7-9 and TRBJ1-6; 7 bases are shared with TRBD1. The CDR3 loop is CASSWDSGSPLHF. CDR3 DNA: TGTGCCAGCAGCTGGGACAGTGGGTCACCCCTCCACTTT.